Listed below are T cell receptor beta chains from one sample, sequenced in a study of cytomegalovirus exposure and HLA in healthy donors. Generated by immunoSEQ multiplex PCR, the TCRdb table keeps only in-frame clones and is missing some. This sample yields 140,000 to 150,000 clones, of which 70% to 80% are seen a single time; 2.1% belongs to the top ten. Sequencing was carried out using PBMCs. The receptors derive from a woman aged 60 to 75 in good health and CMV-seropositive. CDR3s include the opening cysteine and the closing phenylalanine or tryptophan. The order of the fields is clone size, D gene, J gene, CDR3 length, V gene, CDR3 DNA, CDR3 protein. A D gene is named only where the DNA matches it firmly. Some rows have no size entry. The others give once, few or many, or a class for an expanded clone.

abundance: .; d_gene: .; j_gene: TRBJ2-1; len: 13; v_gene: TRBV19; CDR3nt: TGTGCCAGTAGTACGGTGCGCGGGAACGAGCAGTTCTTC; CDR3aa: CASSTVRGNEQFF
abundance: few; d_gene: .; j_gene: TRBJ1-1; len: 13; v_gene: TRBV6-5; CDR3nt: TGTGCCAGCAGTTACCGGGGTAACGCTGAAGCTTTCTTT; CDR3aa: CASSYRGNAEAFF
abundance: .; d_gene: TRBD2; j_gene: TRBJ2-3; len: 13; v_gene: TRBV14; CDR3nt: TGTGCCAGCAGCCAAGTAAGCGGGAGTACGCAGTATTTT; CDR3aa: CASSQVSGSTQYF
abundance: .; d_gene: .; j_gene: TRBJ1-1; len: 11; v_gene: TRBV6-5; CDR3nt: TGTGCCAGCAGAACAGAGTCCGAAGCTTTCTTT; CDR3aa: CASRTESEAFF
abundance: .; d_gene: .; j_gene: TRBJ1-4; len: 16; v_gene: TRBV5-1; CDR3nt: TGCGCCAGCAGCTTGGGACAGATTGCAACTAATGAAAAACTGTTTTTT; CDR3aa: CASSLGQIATNEKLFF
abundance: few; d_gene: .; j_gene: TRBJ1-1; len: 13; v_gene: TRBV7-3; CDR3nt: TGTGCCAGCAGCTTTGGAGAGAACACTGAAGCTTTCTTT; CDR3aa: CASSFGENTEAFF
abundance: .; d_gene: TRBD2; j_gene: TRBJ2-1; len: 15; v_gene: TRBV4-1; CDR3nt: TGCGCCAGCAGCCAAGGAGCGGGAGTCTACAATGAGCAGTTCTTC; CDR3aa: CASSQGAGVYNEQFF
abundance: .; d_gene: TRBD2; j_gene: TRBJ2-1; len: 15; v_gene: TRBV19; CDR3nt: TGTGCCACCAGCCTGGGGAGCGGGAGAAGCAATGAGCAGTTCTTC; CDR3aa: CATSLGSGRSNEQFF
abundance: .; d_gene: .; j_gene: TRBJ1-1; len: 13; v_gene: TRBV18; CDR3nt: TGTGCCAGTTCACCACCTATGAACACTGAAGCTTTCTTT; CDR3aa: CASSPPMNTEAFF
abundance: few; d_gene: TRBD1; j_gene: TRBJ1-1; len: 13; v_gene: TRBV6-1; CDR3nt: TGTGCCAGCATTGACAGGGGTGGCACTGAAGCTTTCTTT; CDR3aa: CASIDRGGTEAFF
abundance: .; d_gene: .; j_gene: TRBJ2-5; len: 14; v_gene: TRBV5-1; CDR3nt: TGCGCCAGCAGCAAAGTTCCGGGTCGGGAGACCCAGTACTTC; CDR3aa: CASSKVPGRETQYF
abundance: few; d_gene: .; j_gene: TRBJ1-5; len: 16; v_gene: TRBV28; CDR3nt: TGTGCCAGCAGTGAGGGGAGGGGCCGGATGAATCAGCCCCAGCATTTT; CDR3aa: CASSEGRGRMNQPQHF
abundance: .; d_gene: .; j_gene: TRBJ1-2; len: 12; v_gene: TRBV6-1; CDR3nt: TGTGCCAGCAGCTCGACAGGATCTGGCTACACCTTC; CDR3aa: CASSSTGSGYTF
abundance: .; d_gene: TRBD1; j_gene: TRBJ2-7; len: 15; v_gene: TRBV5-4; CDR3nt: TGTGCCAGCAGTCCAGGGGGCGCGAGCTCCTACGAGCAGTACTTC; CDR3aa: CASSPGGASSYEQYF
abundance: .; d_gene: TRBD2; j_gene: TRBJ2-7; len: 15; v_gene: TRBV18; CDR3nt: TGTGCCAGCTCACCCTTGGCGGGAGGGCTTCACGAGCAGTACTTC; CDR3aa: CASSPLAGGLHEQYF
abundance: .; d_gene: TRBD1; j_gene: TRBJ1-2; len: 14; v_gene: TRBV7-2; CDR3nt: TGTGCCAGCAGCCCGACAGGGTCTAACTATGGCTACACCTTC; CDR3aa: CASSPTGSNYGYTF
abundance: .; d_gene: TRBD1; j_gene: TRBJ2-7; len: 14; v_gene: TRBV6-1; CDR3nt: TGTGCCAGCAGGGCCGGGACAGCCCGCTACGAGCAGTACTTC; CDR3aa: CASRAGTARYEQYF
abundance: .; d_gene: .; j_gene: TRBJ2-4; len: 13; v_gene: TRBV5-6; CDR3nt: TGTGCCAGCAGCTTGGCCTTAGCAGACATTCAGTACTTC; CDR3aa: CASSLALADIQYF
abundance: .; d_gene: TRBD2; j_gene: TRBJ2-3; len: 18; v_gene: TRBV7-8; CDR3nt: TGTGCCAGCAGCTTAGGGTATGAGGCTAGCGGGAGAACTGATACGCAGTATTTT; CDR3aa: CASSLGYEASGRTDTQYF
abundance: .; d_gene: TRBD1; j_gene: TRBJ2-1; len: 14; v_gene: TRBV7-9; CDR3nt: TGTGCCAGCAGCTTTGGACAGGGGGCGGGTGAGCAGTTCTTC; CDR3aa: CASSFGQGAGEQFF
abundance: .; d_gene: .; j_gene: TRBJ2-1; len: 15; v_gene: TRBV6-1; CDR3nt: TGTGCCAGCAGTGAAAACTGGGCGGGCAATAATGAGCAGTTCTTC; CDR3aa: CASSENWAGNNEQFF
abundance: .; d_gene: .; j_gene: TRBJ1-1; len: 14; v_gene: TRBV5-1; CDR3nt: TGCGCCAGCAGAAAACCAGGGGTCAACACTGAAGCTTTCTTT; CDR3aa: CASRKPGVNTEAFF
abundance: .; d_gene: .; j_gene: TRBJ1-2; len: 14; v_gene: TRBV28; CDR3nt: TGTGCCACCGATTATGGAGCCCGCAACTATGGCTACACCTTC; CDR3aa: CATDYGARNYGYTF
abundance: .; d_gene: TRBD2; j_gene: TRBJ2-3; len: 17; v_gene: TRBV9; CDR3nt: TGTGCCAGCAGCGTAGCTACGGTAGCGGGAGCGGGAGATACGCAGTATTTT; CDR3aa: CASSVATVAGAGDTQYF
abundance: .; d_gene: .; j_gene: TRBJ2-2; len: 17; v_gene: TRBV7-3; CDR3nt: TGTGCCAGCAGCCCTTCCCCCCCCCGGGGGAACACCGGGGAGCTGTTTTTT; CDR3aa: CASSPSPPRGNTGELFF
abundance: .; d_gene: TRBD2; j_gene: TRBJ2-1; len: 17; v_gene: TRBV19; CDR3nt: TGTGCCAGTAGTGCACCGGGACTAGTAGGGGCTTACAATGAGCAGTTCTTC; CDR3aa: CASSAPGLVGAYNEQFF
abundance: .; d_gene: TRBD2; j_gene: TRBJ2-2; len: 15; v_gene: TRBV27; CDR3nt: TGTGCCAGCAGTTTAAGTCTAGCGGGAGTGGGGGAGCTGTTTTTT; CDR3aa: CASSLSLAGVGELFF
abundance: .; d_gene: .; j_gene: TRBJ2-1; len: 13; v_gene: TRBV12-5; CDR3nt: TGTGCTAGTGGTTTGTCAGGCTACAATGAGCAGTTCTTC; CDR3aa: CASGLSGYNEQFF
abundance: .; d_gene: .; j_gene: TRBJ2-7; len: 13; v_gene: TRBV7-9; CDR3nt: TGTGCCAGCAGCTTAGCAGGGGAAAACGAGCAGTACTTC; CDR3aa: CASSLAGENEQYF
abundance: .; d_gene: TRBD1; j_gene: TRBJ2-3; len: 16; v_gene: TRBV5-1; CDR3nt: TGCGCCAGCAGCTTGGTACAGGGGGACGGGACAGATACGCAGTATTTT; CDR3aa: CASSLVQGDGTDTQYF
abundance: few; d_gene: TRBD2; j_gene: TRBJ2-1; len: 15; v_gene: TRBV28; CDR3nt: TGTGCCAGCAGTCTCAGACTAGCGGGCCTCAATGAGCAGTTCTTC; CDR3aa: CASSLRLAGLNEQFF
abundance: .; d_gene: .; j_gene: TRBJ1-5; len: 16; v_gene: TRBV19; CDR3nt: TGTGCCAGTACCCCTAACGCGGGGGGTAACAATCAGCCCCAGCATTTT; CDR3aa: CASTPNAGGNNQPQHF
abundance: .; d_gene: .; j_gene: TRBJ1-4; len: 14; v_gene: TRBV7-9; CDR3nt: TGTGCCAGCAGCTTAGGGACTACTAATGAAAAACTGTTTTTT; CDR3aa: CASSLGTTNEKLFF
abundance: .; d_gene: .; j_gene: TRBJ2-2; len: 13; v_gene: TRBV7-9; CDR3nt: TGTGCCAGCAGCTTAGAAGGGGCCGGGGAGCTGTTTTTT; CDR3aa: CASSLEGAGELFF
abundance: few; d_gene: TRBD1; j_gene: TRBJ1-4; len: 14; v_gene: TRBV6-1; CDR3nt: TGTGCCACCCGGACAGGCCCGGGGTATGAAAAACTGTTTTTT; CDR3aa: CATRTGPGYEKLFF
abundance: few; d_gene: TRBD2; j_gene: TRBJ2-3; len: 15; v_gene: TRBV2; CDR3nt: TGTGCCAGCAAGAAACTAGCGGGTAGCACAGATACGCAGTATTTT; CDR3aa: CASKKLAGSTDTQYF
abundance: .; d_gene: TRBD1; j_gene: TRBJ2-7; len: 15; v_gene: TRBV7-6; CDR3nt: TGTGCCAGCAGCTCACTAGGACAGGGGACCTACGAGCAGTACTTC; CDR3aa: CASSSLGQGTYEQYF
abundance: .; d_gene: .; j_gene: TRBJ1-2; len: 11; v_gene: TRBV28; CDR3nt: TGTTCGGTTGGAGCTAACTATGGCTACACCTTC; CDR3aa: CSVGANYGYTF
abundance: few; d_gene: .; j_gene: TRBJ1-4; len: 14; v_gene: TRBV7-9; CDR3nt: TGTGCCAGCAGCTTAGTGACAGCTAATGAAAAACTGTTTTTT; CDR3aa: CASSLVTANEKLFF
abundance: .; d_gene: TRBD1; j_gene: TRBJ2-7; len: 14; v_gene: TRBV6-1; CDR3nt: TGTGCCAGCAGTGAAGGACAGGGTGGCTACGAGCAGTACTTC; CDR3aa: CASSEGQGGYEQYF
abundance: .; d_gene: TRBD1; j_gene: TRBJ1-1; len: 14; v_gene: TRBV7-9; CDR3nt: TGTGCCAGCAGCTCCGGGACAGTGAACACTGAAGCTTTCTTT; CDR3aa: CASSSGTVNTEAFF
abundance: .; d_gene: TRBD1; j_gene: TRBJ2-2; len: 15; v_gene: TRBV5-1; CDR3nt: TGCGCCAGCAGCTTAGGGACAGGGAACACCGGGGAGCTGTTTTTT; CDR3aa: CASSLGTGNTGELFF
abundance: .; d_gene: .; j_gene: TRBJ2-5; len: 16; v_gene: TRBV9; CDR3nt: TGTGCCAGCAGCGTAGGTCTAACAGCAAATCAAGAGACCCAGTACTTC; CDR3aa: CASSVGLTANQETQYF
abundance: .; d_gene: TRBD1; j_gene: TRBJ2-2; len: 15; v_gene: TRBV28; CDR3nt: TGTGCCAGCAGTCCAGGGGGCGCGGGCACCGGGGAGCTGTTTTTT; CDR3aa: CASSPGGAGTGELFF
abundance: .; d_gene: .; j_gene: TRBJ2-3; len: 14; v_gene: TRBV28; CDR3nt: TGTGCCAGCAGTTCCTGGCCTGATTCAGATACGCAGTATTTT; CDR3aa: CASSSWPDSDTQYF
abundance: .; d_gene: .; j_gene: TRBJ2-3; len: 12; v_gene: TRBV28; CDR3nt: TGTGCCAGCAGTCGGACTACAGATACGCAGTATTTT; CDR3aa: CASSRTTDTQYF
abundance: .; d_gene: .; j_gene: TRBJ2-7; len: 14; v_gene: TRBV7-9; CDR3nt: TGTGCCAGTAGCTTAGGACAGAGCTCCTACGAGCAGTACTTC; CDR3aa: CASSLGQSSYEQYF
abundance: .; d_gene: TRBD2; j_gene: TRBJ2-4; len: 18; v_gene: TRBV29-1; CDR3nt: TGCAGCGTTGGGATCATAGCGGGAGGTTCTCTAGCCTTCGGCATTCAGTACTTC; CDR3aa: CSVGIIAGGSLAFGIQYF
abundance: few; d_gene: TRBD1; j_gene: TRBJ1-4; len: 16; v_gene: TRBV30; CDR3nt: TGTGCCTGGAGTCAAGGGGGCGCACAAACTAATGAAAAACTGTTTTTT; CDR3aa: CAWSQGGAQTNEKLFF